This TCR beta chain was recovered during a study of STAT5B mutations in CD4+ large granular lymphocyte leukemia. Trimming took 0 bases from V and 5 from J; bases not matched to a gene: 1. Germline CDR1 is SGDLS and CDR2 is YYNGEE. The CDR3 sequence is 13 residues long. The repertoire was sequenced with immunoSEQ multiplex PCR; TCRdb's copy has only in-frame clones and lacks some. The table includes approximately 41,000 clones, over 75% detected once. This chain uses TRBV9 with TRBJ2-7, with 8 bases aligning to TRBD1. This clonotype was sampled from a human donor in good health. Sequencing input: CD4+ T cells from blood buffy coats. CDR3 DNA sequence: TGTGCCAGCAGCGTAGGACAGGGGAACGAGCAGTACTTC. As protein: CASSVGQGNEQYF.